This is a list of T cell receptor beta chains from one sample in a study of shared T cell receptors in the human thymus. Sequenced by immunoSEQ multiplex PCR; TCRdb stores in-frame clones only, minus some. The sample lists 540,000 or so clones, 75% to 85% occurring once. These sequences were also reported in another study, on human thymus T cells.

Sequencing input: thymocytes. The receptors stem from a boy under three years old with a congenital heart defect. The CDR3 runs from the conserved cysteine through the conserved F or W. Each record gives: D gene, clone size, V gene, J gene, CDR3 protein. The D gene is left open where the match is weak. Clone size is stated in some rows and not others, as once, few, many or a class when expanded.

>NA|NA|TRBV5-1|TRBJ2-7
CASSPESFGGHPYEQYF
>NA|NA|TRBV27|TRBJ1-2
CASSFGGGFGYTF
>NA|NA|TRBV5-6|TRBJ1-1
CASKSAMHGTNTEAFF
>TRBD2|NA|TRBV28|TRBJ2-3
CASSSSLGGLADSISTDTQYF
>NA|NA|TRBV19|TRBJ2-7
CASSIHLRDPYEQYF
>NA|NA|TRBV10-1|TRBJ2-1
CASSLTRLNEQFF
>TRBD2|NA|TRBV7-9|TRBJ2-1
CASSAPAGGPDVNEQFF
>NA|few|TRBV11-3|TRBJ1-1
CASSPPFTEAFF
>TRBD2|NA|TRBV28|TRBJ2-3
CASSLELAGLLCTDTQYF
>NA|NA|TRBV29-1|TRBJ2-1
CSVVGGSSYNEQFF
>NA|NA|TRBV10-3|TRBJ1-2
CAISRQWVKDGYTF
>NA|NA|TRBV2|TRBJ1-2
CASSPPGAYGYTF
>TRBD1|NA|TRBV15|TRBJ2-7
CATSVTGVSYEQYF